This T cell receptor beta chain was obtained from a study of PD-L1 blockade in urothelial cancer. Repertoires were generated with immunoSEQ multiplex PCR, while TCRdb's copy carries only in-frame clones and drops some. The sample shows about 84,000 clones, over 80% of them seen only once. The V segment lost 0 bases and the J segment 5 bases; nucleotides outside the gene matches: 10. The CDR3 covers 18 residues. Germline V lookup: CDR1 MGHRA, CDR2 YSYEKL. J is TRBJ2-5 and V is TRBV4-1, with 12 bases that match TRBD2. The origin of this receptor is a man between 65 and 85 years old with urothelial cancer. The sample was PBMCs, taken around atezolizumab (anti-PD-L1) treatment. The CDR3: CASSQDWASGGAWETQYF. The CDR3 region has the DNA TGCGCCAGCAGCCAAGATTGGGCTAGCGGGGGGGCCTGGGAGACCCAGTACTTC.